This T cell receptor (beta chain) originates from a study of regulatory T cells in long-lasting Graves disease. Stated time point: persistent/refractory GD, antithyroid drugs over 5 years with positive TRAb. Isolated PBMC RNA provided the starting material for the TCR library. CDR3 length equals 15 residues. Trimming cost V 1 base and J 4 bases, with 13 bases left between them. Germline V gene sequence: CDR1 SGHTA, CDR2 FQGNSA. For TCR beta, libraries came from iRepertoire HTBI primers and Arm-PCR of CDR3 regions. One entry per CDR3 protein, called by TCRdb with MiXCR from the multiplex PCR reads. The sample has 420,000 or so distinct CDR3 sequences, 23% seen once; the top ten hold approximately 26%.

Source: peripheral blood mononuclear cells (PBMCs), taken when the disease was refractory, from a patient treated with antithyroid drugs. This chain uses TRBV7-2 with TRBJ1-1, with D possibly being TRBD1 (6 bases). The receptor was derived from a female donor with Graves disease. DNA for the CDR3: TGTGCCAGCAGCTTAGACGCGCGGGGGCCCACTGAAGCTTTCTTT. This encodes CASSLDARGPTEAFF.